This T cell receptor beta chain was identified during a study of cytomegalovirus exposure and HLA in healthy donors (dated by TCRdb to about 2017). General notes on the study: According to an earlier analysis of 587 of the donors, about 179 million T cells yielded 95 million to 140 million unique TCR beta sequences and approximately 300 Gb of sequence data. An early release covering over 500 HLA-typed donors comprised about 300 gigabases of sequencing data and around 80 million unique TCR sequences. Among the roughly 400 genotyped donors, 81% belonged to the genetic ancestry cluster associated with self-reported Caucasian donors. The study aimed to test whether cataloging public T cell receptors could reveal signatures of past pathogen exposure. The T cell repertoires of about 700 subjects were profiled by immunosequencing and related to cytomegalovirus serostatus. In addition to the first cohort of approximately 670 subjects, a separate validation cohort of approximately 120 different subjects was used. To predict cytomegalovirus infection status, the study combined high-throughput TCR immunosequencing, statistical association of individual TCRs with disease status, and machine learning. In a later analysis, previously published TCR beta repertoires from 666 donors were re-analyzed and high-resolution HLA genotyping was added so that TCR occurrence patterns could be studied. Rather than drawing on any new phenotypic data, the later analysis identified candidate immune exposures from TCR beta sequences and the way those sequences occurred across donors. An earlier analysis of 587 of the donors used high-throughput TCR beta sequencing to judge whether each TCR beta V gene segment behaved as functional or pseudogenic. Donor age, sex, ethnicity and CMV serostatus were compiled together with the repertoire data. Genome-wide SNP genotypes for about 55% of the 666 donors were used in a later genetic analysis, which treated that subset as a discovery cohort. All discovery cohort repertoires had been generated using a single sequencing platform. HLA typing covered class I and class II loci at four-digit resolution. The number of donors typed differed by locus, with roughly 620-640 for A, B, C, DRB1 and DQB1, around 500 for DQA1, approximately 580 for DPA1, and approximately 470 for DPB1. Roughly five DR-DQ haplotypes were handled as single units for association and clustering, since linkage in the cohort was strong. Among some 410 genotyped donors of the cohort, an average of roughly 240,000 unique TCR beta nucleotide sequences were sequenced per donor, roughly a sixth of them non-productive.

Comment on this clone: What this receptor recognizes is not known. No much larger clone is present one base from it, and per-base qualities are unavailable.

The CDR3 runs 15 amino acids, cysteine and phenylalanine included. Kept here is only the CDR3 DNA, which spans 45 bases and is read in frame from base 1. Unmatched junction bases come to 10, with V trimmed by 6 bases and J by 5 bases. The germline V gene sets CDR1 to SNHLY and CDR2 to FYNNEI. The cohort comprised fewer than 750 healthy bone marrow donors. All cohort members were sampled while nominally healthy, although unrecorded immune exposures were likely present. The donor tested CMV seropositive, placing the donor among the 290 or so seropositive members of the cohort. A peripheral blood sample was collected from each donor, and TCR beta sequencing was performed on peripheral blood mononuclear cells. Genomic DNA was extracted from the blood cell samples with the Qiagen DNeasy Blood Extraction Kit. What the research found in general, with its limitations: When HLA alleles, especially DR and DQ, strongly co-occurred, TCR associations were difficult to assign to individual alleles. Immune exposure information for the cohort was limited to CMV serostatus. This cohort had only TCR beta chains sequenced, and the lack of alpha or paired-chain data limited which features could be detected. In a later analysis, the rate of TCR association differed among HLA loci, with DRB1 alleles having the most associated TCRs and HLA-C alleles having the fewest. Over 15 rarely observed V segments, including chromosome 9 orphons, were excluded from the earlier analysis of about 600 of the donors because counts were too low. Presence/absence analyses assumed roughly uniform sequencing depth across donors, an assumption that may not hold. In vitro tests confirmed that three of the cytomegalovirus-associated TCR beta chains recognize cytomegalovirus antigens. Because some donors lacked HLA typing at each locus, the association tests relied only on the typed subset. In a later analysis, HLA-associated TCR beta chains were found to be more clonally expanded and to have lower generation probabilities than equally common non-associated chains. In an earlier analysis of 587 of the donors, most TCR beta V segments appeared in productive rearrangements about 90% or about 30% of the time, broadly matching IMGT annotations. The classifier was reported to diagnose cytomegalovirus status with high specificity and sensitivity in both the original cohort and the validation cohort. A later genetic analysis associated a missense DCLRE1C variant with V-gene and J-gene trimming of TCR beta chains, and an independent cohort replicated the association. In a later genetic analysis, fewer N-insertions in productive TCRs were reported among donors in an Asian-associated ancestry cluster than the approximately 630-donor mean. A further reported finding was that TCR beta sequences accurately predicted the HLA-A and HLA-B alleles for most subjects in the first cohort. Across donors, most TCR sequences were observed very rarely, whereas some public TCRs were present in many individuals. Specific HLA alleles were associated with some 15,000 TCR beta sequences at a false discovery rate of 0.05 in a later analysis. The authors suggested that the approach could potentially be extended to other disease states and immunological phenotypes. A cluster of highly shared sequence variants was judged likely to be a technical artifact of the sequencing pipeline. Several of the top co-occurrence clusters appeared to be linked to parvovirus B19, influenza, CMV and Epstein-Barr virus, according to a later analysis. The study gave a list of about 170 TCR beta chains associated with cytomegalovirus. In a later analysis, most CMV-associated TCR beta chains were found to appear HLA-restricted, with HLA associations seemingly driven largely by CMV exposure. Correlated functional status among segregating V segments might reflect linkage disequilibrium, but an unknown experimental factor could not be ruled out. Some IMGT-functional V segments, including TRBV6-2 and TRBV6-3, could not be distinguished by the 87-base-pair reads and were therefore excluded.

The protocol used for the library was the immunoSEQ multiplex PCR assay. The multiplex PCR relied on a mix of 60 forward primers for TCR Vbeta segments and 13 reverse primers for TCR Jbeta segments. The CDR3 region of rearranged TCR beta genes was amplified from genomic DNA with a multiplex PCR assay. The amplified TCR beta libraries were sequenced on the Illumina HiSeq System as 87-base-pair reads. In the paper's pipeline: A later analysis tallied tens of millions of unique TCR beta chains across the 650 to 750 repertoires, and approximately 9.9 million of those chains were shared by two or more donors. A nearest-neighbor algorithm error-corrected the raw reads and collapsed the reads into unique sequences, merging closely related sequences to remove PCR and sequencing errors. V, D and J gene segments were assigned by aligning CDR3 sequences to IMGT reference sequences. For a sequence to be retained, a match of at least six nucleotides was required to both a V gene segment and a J gene segment. Rearrangements were classified as productive when the CDR3 lacked stop codons and remained in frame with V and J, and all other rearrangements were classified as non-productive. CDR3 was defined by IMGT convention, running from the second conserved V-encoded cysteine to the conserved J-encoded phenylalanine. Sequences without an unambiguous match to a single V gene segment were excluded from the earlier analysis of about 630 of the donors. An earlier analysis of some 500 of the donors classified V segments as functional when productive rearrangements were above 56.7% and as segregating when the standard deviation between donors was above 5%. A statistical classification framework was built for diagnosing cytomegalovirus status from the catalog of TCR beta chain sequences. In a later analysis, TCR nucleotide sequences were compared against IMGT/GENE-DB human TR gene sequences so that V and J genes could be assigned. A later analysis assigned CDR3 sequences and most-parsimonious VDJ recombination scenarios with the TCRdist pipeline. In a later analysis, each TCR beta chain was defined by its CDR3 amino acid sequence together with its V-gene family, and reads lacking a unique V-gene family were excluded. As a way to deal with suspected cross-contamination and a sequencing artifact, a later analysis dropped 450 to 700 nucleotide sequences that were highly shared and had low generation probability. For each public chain, a later analysis derived a clonal expansion index from normalized ranks of inferred template counts within each repertoire. A later analysis computed generation probabilities with a VDJ recombination model fitted to out-of-frame rearrangements, and checked the results against IGoR. In a later analysis, hypergeometric tests were used to score TCR-TCR, TCR-HLA and TCR-CMV co-occurrence, with a repertoire-size bias correction applied to TCR pairs. False discovery rates were estimated in a later analysis by permuting HLA or CMV assignments 20 times. In a later analysis, co-occurring TCRs were grouped using DBSCAN, with TCRdist sequence similarity added in when clustering inside HLA-allele-positive subsets. Co-occurrence clustering excluded repertoires with fewer than 30,000 or more than 120,000 public chains, plus five with anomalous nucleotide sharing. Here the immuneACCESS table is served through TCRdb, limited to in-frame sequences with V and J called. Missing clones are a known gap in these copies; in checked studies unresolved V genes cover under half, and the rest lacks a known reason. The V and J calls and the clone size are those of that table, but D and trimming were determined from the DNA. Counted in this sample were 110,000 or so clones; around 77% of them appeared once. The biggest ten clones account for around 15% of the sample.

The sequence was collected from a man aged 45 to 65 in good health and CMV-seropositive. Input material: PBMCs. The V and J genes are TRBV2 and TRBJ2-5; TRBD1 aligns with 9 central bases. The CDR3: CASSPQGASRETQYF. The nucleotides read TGTGCCAGCAGCCCACAGGGGGCGAGTCGGGAGACCCAGTACTTC.